The 29 T cell receptor beta chains reported below all come from one sample, sequenced in a study of blood T cell repertoires in COVID-19. Only in-frame clones appear in the TCRdb table, and some are missing; sequencing was by immunoSEQ multiplex PCR. This sample has about 55,000 clones, with roughly 85% found just once. What was sequenced was peripheral blood. The receptors originated from a human donor in a cohort sampled during active or convalescent COVID-19.

J is TRBJ2-3 and V is TRBV24-1, with 9 nucleotides matching TRBD2. After removal of 4 bases from V and 6 bases from J, the junction contained 7 bases not matched to a gene. CDR1 and CDR2 (germline): KGHDR, SFDVKD. The CDR3 sequence is 15 residues long. The CDR3 DNA follows: TGTGCCACCAGTGAGACGGGACTAGCAGGGGATACGCAGTATTTT. It is translated as CATSETGLAGDTQYF.

This chain uses TRBV7-3 with TRBJ1-1; D is perhaps TRBD1 (5 bases). The CDR3 has 12 amino acids. Trimming pared 8 bases from V and 4 bases from J, leaving 11 bases between. Germline assignment: CDR1 SGHTA and CDR2 FQGTGA. The CDR3 nucleotides are TGTGCCAGCGGACGGGGGGGCACTGAAGCTTTCTTT. It translates to CASGRGGTEAFF.

The chain is built from TRBV19 and TRBJ1-5; no clear D. The CDR3 consists of 15 residues. Germline V lookup: CDR1 LNHDA, CDR2 SQIVND (reference sequence). The V gene lost 5 bases and the J gene lost 0 bases, with 11 bases spanning the gap. The chain's CDR3 is CASSWTRDSNQPQHF. The CDR3 DNA follows: TGTGCCAGTAGTTGGACTAGAGATAGCAATCAGCCCCAGCATTTT.

This chain joins TRBV9 and TRBJ1-2; the match to TRBD1 covers 8 bases. V was clipped by 3 bases and J by 2 bases; unmatched bases: 3. The germline V gene has CDR1 SGDLS and CDR2 YYNGEE. This CDR3 has 14 residues. In DNA form, the CDR3 reads TGTGCCAGCAGCGAGGGACAGGCAAACTATGGCTACACCTTC. Its translation is CASSEGQANYGYTF.

The sample holds one count of this clone. This chain joins TRBV6-2 or TRBV6-3 and TRBJ1-6, with 7 bases lining up with TRBD1. The trim removed 6 bases at V and 0 bases at J, leaving 11 bases unmatched. CDR3 length equals 18 residues. CDR1 MNHEY and CDR2 SVGEGT come from the germline V gene. CDR3 region: CASSYGTAGSSYNSPLHF. CDR3 DNA sequence: TGTGCCAGCAGCTATGGGACAGCCGGGAGCTCCTATAATTCACCCCTCCACTTT.

The rearrangement links TRBV30 to TRBJ2-6, with a possible D match to TRBD1 (5 bases). Germline V lookup: CDR1 GTSNPN, CDR2 SVGIG (reference sequence). V shed 3 bases and J shed 0 bases, with 9 bases lying between them. This CDR3 has 15 residues. For the CDR3, the DNA is TGTGCCTGGAGGCGACAGAGCTCTGGGGCCAACGTCCTGACTTTC. Translation: CAWRRQSSGANVLTF.

The chain joins TRBV12-3 or TRBV12-4 to TRBJ1-1; no firm D call. CDR3 length: 11 amino acids. V dropped 6 bases and J dropped 4 bases, with 6 bases sitting between them. The DNA of the CDR3 is TGTGCCAGCAGGTCGCGCACTGAAGCTTTCTTT. Translated: CASRSRTEAFF.

This clone came up a few times. The V gene is TRBV14, the J gene TRBJ1-1; 7 bases map to TRBD1. The CDR3 sequence is 15 residues long. V gave up 4 bases and J gave up 1 base; unmatched junction bases: 6. Germline CDR1 reads SGHDN; CDR2 reads FVKESK. The CDR3 protein is CASSPTGVPNTEAFF. CDR3 sequence (DNA): TGTGCCAGCAGCCCCACAGGGGTCCCGAACACTGAAGCTTTCTTT.

The chain links TRBV28 to TRBJ1-5; D might be TRBD1 (6 bases). The V end was cut by 4 bases, the J end by 15 bases, with 19 bases between. This CDR3 comprises 13 residues. Germline V lookup: CDR1 MDHEN, CDR2 SYDVKM. The CDR3 loop is CASSSPGQLTPHF. CDR3 DNA sequence: TGTGCCAGCAGTTCCCCGGGACAACTAACACCGCATTTT. Full variable domain (outside the CDR3, taken from reference TRBV28 and TRBJ1-5): DVKVTQSSRYLVKRTGEKVFLECVQDMDHENMFWYRQDPGLGLRLIYFSYDVKMKEKGDIPEGYSVSREKKERFSLILESASTNQTSMYLCASSSPGQLTPHFGDGTRLSIL.

This clone appeared once. The CDR3 DNA reads as TGTGCCACCAGCAGAGATCAACTGAGTGAAGCTTTCTTT. Translation gives CATSRDQLSEAFF. The V and J genes are TRBV15 and TRBJ1-1; D unclear. Trimming shortened V by 0 bases and J by 7 bases, and 9 bases separated the two germline ends. Germline V gives CDR1 LNHNV, CDR2 YYDKDF (reference sequence). CDR3 length: 13 residues.

This chain uses TRBV10-3 with TRBJ2-5, with 9 positions matching TRBD2. Per germline, CDR1 ENHRY and CDR2 SYGVKD. J was trimmed by 1 base and V by 10 bases; bases with no gene match: 4. The CDR3 runs to 13 residues. CDR3 in amino acids: CATSSGAQETQYF. CDR3 in DNA: TGTGCCACATCTAGCGGGGCCCAAGAGACCCAGTACTTC.

This sequence joins TRBV5-4 and TRBJ2-2; 10 nucleotides align to TRBD1. The CDR3 runs to 16 residues. Germline loops: CDR1 SGHNT, CDR2 YYREEE (reference sequence). V lost 3 bases and J lost 3; bases outside the gene matches: 5. In nucleotides, the CDR3 is TGTGCCAGCAGCTACGCCGGGACAGGGGACACCGGGGAGCTGTTTTTT. Its translation: CASSYAGTGDTGELFF.

The CDR3 nucleotides are TGTGCCAGCAAAGAGGCTGAAGCTTTCTTT. Its translation is CASKEAEAFF. The chain recombines TRBV6-6 with TRBJ1-1; D uncertain. Per germline, CDR1 MNHNY and CDR2 SVGAGI (reference sequence). The V end lost 7 bases, the J end lost 6 bases, and 6 bases lay between the germline ends. The CDR3 covers 10 residues.

J is TRBJ2-7 and V is TRBV18; 7 bases align to TRBD1. The germline V gene encodes CDR1 KGHSH and CDR2 LQKENI. This CDR3 region has 14 residues. Unmatched junction bases numbered 11, after V lost 6 bases and J lost 6 bases. The CDR3 loop is CASSAGTALGEQYF. Here the CDR3 DNA reads TGTGCCAGCTCTGCCGGGACAGCACTTGGCGAGCAGTACTTC.

The V call is TRBV24-1, the J call TRBJ2-1; D is perhaps TRBD2 (7 bases). The CDR3 sequence is 17 residues long. V was pared by 0 bases and J by 4 bases, with 15 bases between. Germline V gene data show CDR1 as KGHDR and CDR2 as SFDVKD. In DNA, the CDR3 is TGTGCCACCAGTGATTTGGAGGGGGGGCCCGAGTACAATGAGCAGTTCTTC. This sequence encodes CATSDLEGGPEYNEQFF.

V gene TRBV10-3 combines with J gene TRBJ1-6, with D hard to call. V shed 10 bases and J shed 10 bases, with 17 bases lying between them. Germline assignment: CDR1 ENHRY and CDR2 SYGVKD. The CDR3 totals 13 residues. The chain's CDR3 is CATAGDSSSPLHF. The CDR3 nucleotides are TGTGCCACTGCCGGAGACTCGTCCTCACCCCTCCACTTT.

The genes are TRBV5-4 and TRBJ1-2; 10 nucleotides agree with TRBD1. Germline values: CDR1 SGHNT, CDR2 YYREEE (reference sequence). Losses at the gene ends were 4 bases for V and 5 bases for J; bases not matched to a gene: 8. The CDR3 loop spans 15 amino acids. CDR3 sequence reads: CASSQSGTGVYGYTF. DNA for the CDR3: TGTGCCAGCAGCCAATCCGGGACAGGGGTATATGGCTACACCTTC. Together with reference TRBV5-4 and TRBJ1-2, the CDR3 gives the full variable domain: ETGVTQSPTHLIKTRGQQVTLRCSSQSGHNTVSWYQQALGQGPQFIFQYYREEENGRGNFPPRFSGLQFPNYSSELNVNALELDDSALYLCASSQSGTGVYGYTFGSGTRLTVV.

This clone has just one count. The chain links TRBV24-1 to TRBJ1-1, with D possibly TRBD1 on 5 matching bases. The CDR3 is made up of 15 amino acids. From germline, CDR1 is KGHDR and CDR2 SFDVKD. Trimming took 0 bases from V and 8 from J, leaving 15 bases between them. Written as DNA, the CDR3 is TGTGCCACCAGTGATTTGCAATTATCTCAGGGAGAAGCTTTCTTT. Amino acids: CATSDLQLSQGEAFF.

This chain uses TRBV6-6 with TRBJ2-2; tentatively, D is TRBD2 (6 bases). The CDR3 consists of 14 residues. Trimming removed 2 bases from V and 6 bases from J, with 10 bases in between. Per the germline V gene, CDR1 is MNHNY and CDR2 is SVGAGI (reference sequence). CDR3 DNA sequence: TGTGCCAGCAGTTACCAACTAGCTTCCGGGGAGCTGTTTTTT. As protein: CASSYQLASGELFF.

The chain employs TRBV7-9 and TRBJ1-2, with 7 bases lining up with TRBD1. Losses at the gene ends were 3 bases for V and 8 bases for J; bases not matched to a gene: 6. This CDR3 spans 13 amino acids. Germline assignment: CDR1 SEHNR and CDR2 FQNEAQ (reference sequence). The CDR3 sequence: CASSLRGGEGYTF. The CDR3 bases are TGTGCCAGCAGCTTGAGAGGGGGCGAGGGCTACACCTTC.

CDR3 DNA sequence: TGTGCCAGCAGCTTCCGACAGGGGGACACTGAAGCTTTCTTT. This gives the protein CASSFRQGDTEAFF. V and J are TRBV7-2 and TRBJ1-1; 9 bases are shared with TRBD1. This CDR3 is built from 14 residues. Trimming took 3 bases from V and 3 from J; bases not matched to a gene: 2. Per germline, CDR1 SGHTA and CDR2 FQGNSA.

The chain joins TRBV18 to TRBJ2-2; 7 nucleotides match TRBD1. Germline CDR1 reads KGHSH; CDR2 reads LQKENI. This CDR3 is 16 amino acids long. Trimming at V came to 3 bases and at J to 1 base, leaving 5 bases not matched to a gene. The CDR3 DNA is TGTGCCAGCTCACCGCCGACAGGGAAGAACACCGGGGAGCTGTTTTTT. Protein: CASSPPTGKNTGELFF. Full variable domain (missing parts from reference TRBV18 and TRBJ2-2): NAGVMQNPRHLVRRRGQEARLRCSPMKGHSHVYWYRQLPEEGLKFMVYLQKENIIDESGMPKERFSAEFPKEGPSILRIQQVVRGDSAAYFCASSPPTGKNTGELFFGEGSRLTVL.

DNA of the CDR3: TGTGCCAGCAGCTACGGGGCTAGCGGGTCCCTCTACGAGCAGTACTTC. Residues: CASSYGASGSLYEQYF. This chain joins TRBV13 and TRBJ2-7; 8 bases fit TRBD2. The CDR3 sequence is 16 residues long. Germline V gene lookup returns CDR1 PRHDT and CDR2 FYEKMQ (reference sequence). J lost 3 bases, V lost 4 bases, and 11 bases had no gene match.

The CDR3 DNA reads TGTGCCAGCAGCCAAGAAGGAGGTTTCAATGAAAAACTGTTTTTT. Protein product: CASSQEGGFNEKLFF. V gene TRBV3-1 (or the pseudogene TRBV3-2) combines with J gene TRBJ1-4; the D is unclear. This CDR3 is built from 15 residues. Germline V gives CDR1 LGHDT, CDR2 YNNKEL (reference sequence). Trimming shortened V by 0 bases and J by 5 bases, and 10 bases separated the two germline ends.

The chain couples TRBV10-3 to TRBJ1-2; 8 nucleotides align to TRBD1. The V gene end was trimmed by 11 bases and the J gene end by 4 bases; junction bases not matched to a gene: 9. This CDR3 has 13 residues. Looked up from germline, CDR1 is ENHRY and CDR2 is SYGVKD. The CDR3 DNA reads as TGTGCCGCCCGGACAGGGAACCTCTATGGCTACACCTTC. Translated: CAARTGNLYGYTF.

The chain couples TRBV7-9 to TRBJ1-6, with TRBD1 identical over 9 bases. Germline CDR1 reads SEHNR; CDR2 reads FQNEAQ (reference sequence). The CDR3 has 16 residues. Trimming took 4 bases from V and 2 from J; bases not matched to a gene: 3. Written as DNA, the CDR3 is TGTGCCAGCAGCTCACAGGGGGCAACCTATAATTCACCCCTCCACTTT. Its protein is CASSSQGATYNSPLHF. Variable domain in full (rest from reference TRBV7-9 and TRBJ1-6): DTGVSQNPRHKITKRGQNVTFRCDPISEHNRLYWYRQTLGQGPEFLTYFQNEAQLEKSRLLSDRFSAERPKGSFSTLEIQRTEQGDSAMYLCASSSQGATYNSPLHFGNGTRLTVT.

The V call is TRBV25-1, the J call TRBJ2-7; maybe TRBD1 (6 bases). Per the germline V gene, CDR1 is MGHDK and CDR2 is SYGVNS. This CDR3 contains 14 residues. The V gene lost 2 bases and the J gene lost 2 bases, with 10 bases spanning the gap. The DNA of the CDR3 is TGTGCCAGCAGTGAAGGGGGACACCCCTACGAGCAGTACTTC. Residues: CASSEGGHPYEQYF.

The chain has TRBV4-3 and TRBJ2-6; no clear D gene. Between the trimmed V and J ends, which lost 4 bases and 0 bases, there was a span of 13 bases. The CDR3 is 17 residues long. Germline loops: CDR1 LGHNA, CDR2 YSLEER. In DNA, the CDR3 is TGCGCCAGCAGCCTTCGCGCCGCAAGCTCTGGGGCCAACGTCCTGACTTTC. Translation: CASSLRAASSGANVLTF.

The rearrangement uses TRBV15 and TRBJ1-4; the match to TRBD1 covers 9 bases. With V trimmed by 0 bases and J by 7 bases, 9 bases remained unmatched. The CDR3 is made up of 17 amino acids. CDR1 is LNHNV, CDR2 YYDKDF, per germline (reference sequence). The CDR3 DNA follows: TGTGCCACCAGCAGAGATCTCCTCACAGGGGGCTTTGAAAAACTGTTTTTT. Its translation is CATSRDLLTGGFEKLFF.